The 18 T cell receptor beta chains below were found in one sample sequenced in a study of cytomegalovirus exposure and HLA in healthy donors. Both 60 Vbeta primers and 13 Jbeta primers went into the PCR. Method: immunoSEQ multiplex PCR; TCRdb's copy keeps in-frame clones and lacks some. Seen here are around 180,000 clones, roughly four fifths observed once, and the top ten hold roughly 0.5%. Sequenced sample: PBMCs. All receptors come from a woman between 45 and 60 years old in good health and CMV-seronegative.

This chain uses TRBV2 with TRBJ2-3; the D gene is possibly TRBD2 (5 bases). The CDR3 has 15 amino acids. V was cut by 0 bases and J by 6 bases, with 13 bases left in between. Germline CDR1 SNHLY, CDR2 FYNNEI. The CDR3 is CASSEAAGSWDTQYF. The DNA of the CDR3 is TGTGCCAGCAGTGAAGCGGCTGGGAGTTGGGATACGCAGTATTTT.

The rearrangement uses TRBV7-8 and TRBJ2-7; the D is unclear. Deletions cut 1 base from V and 6 bases from J, with 25 bases between. This CDR3 is 18 amino acids long. Germline V gene lookup returns CDR1 SGHVS and CDR2 FQNEAQ. The CDR3 region is CASSLVPLKTGPMGEQYF. The CDR3 DNA reads TGTGCCAGCAGCTTAGTCCCCTTAAAGACGGGTCCAATGGGCGAGCAGTACTTC.

This chain joins TRBV7-9 and TRBJ1-5, with D perhaps TRBD1 (6 bases). CDR3 length equals 14 residues. The V end lost 5 bases, the J end lost 1 base, and 9 bases lay between the germline ends. Germline V lookup: CDR1 SEHNR, CDR2 FQNEAQ (reference sequence). CDR3 DNA sequence: TGTGCCAGCAGCCCAGGGGTCAGCAATCAGCCCCAGCATTTT. This sequence encodes CASSPGVSNQPQHF.

This clone was detected once. The chain joins TRBV4-3 to TRBJ2-3; 8 nucleotides line up with TRBD1. The J segment lost 5 bases and the V segment lost 0 bases, leaving 10 bases of the junction unmatched. The CDR3 spans 17 residues. Looked up from germline, CDR1 is LGHNA and CDR2 is YSLEER. CDR3 in amino acids: CASSQDWVRQGKDTQYF. In nucleotides, the CDR3 is TGCGCCAGCAGCCAAGATTGGGTGCGACAGGGGAAAGATACGCAGTATTTT.

This clone was observed a single time. The genes are TRBV2 and TRBJ2-6, with 10 bases fitting TRBD1. The CDR3 is made up of 15 amino acids. V was pared by 10 bases and J by 4 bases, with 7 bases of the junction left unmatched. The V gene's germline CDR1 is SNHLY and CDR2 FYNNEI. DNA of the CDR3: TGTGCCACCAGACAGGGGGCAGGCGGGGCCAACGTCCTGACTTTC. Its translation: CATRQGAGGANVLTF. Drawing the rest from reference TRBV2 and TRBJ2-6, the complete variable domain is EPEVTQTPSHQVTQMGQEVILRCVPISNHLYFYWYRQILGQKVEFLVSFYNNEISEKSEIFDDQFSVERPDGSNFTLKIRSTKLEDSAMYFCATRQGAGGANVLTFGAGSRLTVL.

The J gene is TRBJ2-7, the V gene TRBV25-1; 8 bases align to TRBD1. Germline CDR1 reads MGHDK; CDR2 reads SYGVNS. This CDR3 is 15 amino acids long. The V and J ends lost 2 bases and 1 base, in that order; junction bases with no gene match: 4. The CDR3 loop is CASSEGTGVSYEQYF. For the CDR3, the DNA is TGTGCCAGCAGTGAAGGGACAGGAGTATCCTACGAGCAGTACTTC.

The chain recombines TRBV5-6 with TRBJ2-3; TRBD1 matches 10 bases. Looked up from germline, CDR1 is SGHDT and CDR2 is YYEEEE. This CDR3 region has 14 residues. V gave up 6 bases and J gave up 5 bases; unmatched junction bases: 6. The CDR3 sequence: CASTGTGVQDTQYF. The CDR3 DNA sequence: TGTGCCAGCACCGGGACAGGGGTACAAGATACGCAGTATTTT.

The chain is built from TRBV5-1 and TRBJ2-1; 12 bases agree with TRBD2. The V segment lost 4 bases and the J segment 3 bases; nucleotides outside the gene matches: 5. The CDR3 totals 16 residues. Looked up from germline, CDR1 is SGHRS and CDR2 is YFSETQ. CDR3 in DNA: TGCGCCAGCAGCATGACTAGCGGGAGTTTCTACAATGAGCAGTTCTTC. It codes for CASSMTSGSFYNEQFF.

The chain recombines TRBV5-6 with TRBJ1-5; D may be TRBD1 (5 bases). This CDR3 comprises 12 residues. Germline V gene data show CDR1 as SGHDT and CDR2 as YYEEEE. V lost 7 bases, J lost 4 bases, and 9 bases lay in between. The CDR3 reads CASGGLNQPQHF. The CDR3 region has the DNA TGTGCCAGCGGGGGGTTAAATCAGCCCCAGCATTTT.

V and J are TRBV25-1 and TRBJ2-1, with 7 bases aligning to TRBD2. Germline CDR1 is MGHDK and CDR2 is SYGVNS. The CDR3 contains 15 residues. The V and J ends lost 1 base and 0 bases, in that order; junction bases with no gene match: 0. In nucleotides, the CDR3 is TGTGCCAGCAGTGAATCGGGGGGCTCCTACAATGAGCAGTTCTTC. The encoded protein is CASSESGGSYNEQFF.

The chain joins TRBV5-4 to TRBJ2-1; 7 bases are shared with TRBD1. The germline V gene encodes CDR1 SGHNT and CDR2 YYREEE (reference sequence). The CDR3 is 15 residues long. V shed 0 bases, J shed 3 bases, and the junction held 3 bases outside the gene matches. CDR3 sequence (DNA): TGTGCCAGCAGCTTGGGGGGACAGCTCTACAATGAGCAGTTCTTC. Its protein is CASSLGGQLYNEQFF.

This clone showed up just once. V is TRBV10-3 and J is TRBJ1-1; D might be TRBD1 (5 bases). V lost 10 bases to trimming and J lost 4 bases, with 34 bases between them. Germline V lookup: CDR1 ENHRY, CDR2 SYGVKD. CDR3 length: 19 amino acids. The CDR3 DNA reads as TGTGCCACCGCAATCCCGCCTTATACTGGGCAGGGATCGAGCACTGAAGCTTTCTTT. It encodes CATAIPPYTGQGSSTEAFF.

The chain couples TRBV28 to TRBJ2-1; 11 bases fit TRBD1. The trim removed 4 bases at V and 6 bases at J, leaving 8 bases unmatched. Germline loops: CDR1 MDHEN, CDR2 SYDVKM. CDR3 length equals 16 residues. The CDR3 loop is CASSSTGTGGGNEQFF. The CDR3 coding sequence is TGTGCCAGCAGTTCTACCGGGACAGGGGGAGGCAATGAGCAGTTCTTC.

The chain links TRBV2 to TRBJ2-7; D is possibly TRBD1 (6 bases). V was shortened by 1 base and J by 3 bases, with 10 bases between the two germline ends. This CDR3 is built from 14 residues. Germline loops: CDR1 SNHLY, CDR2 FYNNEI. The CDR3 DNA reads TGTGCCAGCAGTGAAGTGGCCAGGGGCTACGAGCAGTACTTC. Residues: CASSEVARGYEQYF.

In regard to this clone: One end of the junction does not line up with germline, which may come from a read error. V gene TRBV6-1 combines with J gene TRBJ1-1, with D tentatively TRBD1 (5 bases). This CDR3 comprises 13 residues. The germline V gene encodes CDR1 MNHNS and CDR2 SASEGT. The CDR3 bases are TGTGCCAGCAGTCAAGCGGGGCTCACTGAAGCTTTCTTT. This translates into CASSQAGLTEAFF.

The chain recombines TRBV4-1 with TRBJ2-5; D gene uncertain. The CDR3 extends over 14 amino acids. Germline CDR1 is MGHRA and CDR2 is YSYEKL. V lost 1 base to trimming and J lost 2 bases, with 8 bases between them. The CDR3 nucleotides are TGCGCCAGCAGCCAAGGAATCCTACAAGAGACCCAGTACTTC. As protein: CASSQGILQETQYF.

This clone was found once. Different DNA sequences within this sample yield the same CDR3. The chain uses TRBV28 and TRBJ1-4, with 7 bases aligning to TRBD1. CDR1 and CDR2 from the germline V gene are MDHEN and SYDVKM. The CDR3 is 14 residues long. Trimming removed 9 bases from V and 5 bases from J; junction bases left unmatched: 9. The CDR3 coding sequence is TGTGCCAGTACAAAGGGGGCTGCCAATGAAAAACTGTTTTTT. Residues: CASTKGAANEKLFF.

V is TRBV10-1 and J is TRBJ2-1, with D perhaps TRBD2 (6 bases). This CDR3 spans 14 amino acids. Deletions cut 6 bases from V and 6 bases from J, with 15 bases between. Germline CDR1 reads WNHNN; CDR2 reads SYGVQD (reference sequence). In DNA, the CDR3 is TGCGCCAGCAGCGACGCCGGGACTCGCAATGAGCAGTTCTTC. The encoded protein is CASSDAGTRNEQFF.